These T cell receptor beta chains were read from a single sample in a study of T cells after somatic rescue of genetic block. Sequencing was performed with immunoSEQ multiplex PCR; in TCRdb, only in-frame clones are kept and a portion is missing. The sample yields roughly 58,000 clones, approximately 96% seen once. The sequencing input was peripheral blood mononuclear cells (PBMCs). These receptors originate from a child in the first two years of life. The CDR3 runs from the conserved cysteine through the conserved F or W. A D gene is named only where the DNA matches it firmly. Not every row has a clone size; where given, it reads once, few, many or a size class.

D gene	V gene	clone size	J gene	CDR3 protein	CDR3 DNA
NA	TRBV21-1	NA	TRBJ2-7	CASSKGASGLPYEQYF	TGTGCCAGCAGCAAAGGGGCTTCGGGGTTACCCTACGAGCAGTACTTC
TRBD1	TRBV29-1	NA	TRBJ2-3	CSATGGTDTQYF	TGCAGCGCCACAGGGGGCACAGATACGCAGTATTTT
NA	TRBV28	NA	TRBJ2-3	CASSLWNGGTDTQYF	TGTGCCAGCAGTTTATGGAACGGGGGCACAGATACGCAGTATTTT
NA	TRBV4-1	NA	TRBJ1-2	CASSQETGSNYGYTF	TGCGCCAGCAGCCAAGAGACAGGCTCGAACTATGGCTACACCTTC
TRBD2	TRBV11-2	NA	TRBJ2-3	CASSLRTSGRTTDTQYF	TGTGCCAGCAGCTTACGGACTAGCGGGAGGACCACAGATACGCAGTATTTT
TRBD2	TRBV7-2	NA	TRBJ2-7	CASSLRTSGRPISYEQYF	TGTGCCAGCAGCCTACGGACTAGCGGGAGGCCCATCTCCTACGAGCAGTACTTC
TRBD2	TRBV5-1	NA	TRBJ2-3	CASRLSGSTDTQYF	TGCGCCAGCCGACTTAGCGGGAGCACAGATACGCAGTATTTT
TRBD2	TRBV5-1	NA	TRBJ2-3	CASSWGLAGGKDTQYF	TGCGCCAGCAGCTGGGGACTAGCGGGAGGTAAAGATACGCAGTATTTT
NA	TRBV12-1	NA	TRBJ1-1	CASSFGTGGSTEAFF	TGTGCCAGCAGCTTTGGGACAGGGGGCAGCACTGAAGCTTTCTTT
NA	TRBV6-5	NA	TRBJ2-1	CASKKPGLSYNEQFF	TGTGCCAGCAAGAAACCGGGACTCTCCTACAATGAGCAGTTCTTC
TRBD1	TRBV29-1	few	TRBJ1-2	CSALGTGGYGYTF	TGCAGCGCCCTAGGGACAGGGGGATATGGCTACACCTTC
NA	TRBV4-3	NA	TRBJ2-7	CASSQDSSYEQYF	TGCGCCAGCAGCCAAGACAGCTCCTACGAGCAGTACTTC
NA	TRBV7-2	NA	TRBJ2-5	CASSLQGETQYF	TGTGCCAGCAGCTTACAGGGGGAGACCCAGTACTTC